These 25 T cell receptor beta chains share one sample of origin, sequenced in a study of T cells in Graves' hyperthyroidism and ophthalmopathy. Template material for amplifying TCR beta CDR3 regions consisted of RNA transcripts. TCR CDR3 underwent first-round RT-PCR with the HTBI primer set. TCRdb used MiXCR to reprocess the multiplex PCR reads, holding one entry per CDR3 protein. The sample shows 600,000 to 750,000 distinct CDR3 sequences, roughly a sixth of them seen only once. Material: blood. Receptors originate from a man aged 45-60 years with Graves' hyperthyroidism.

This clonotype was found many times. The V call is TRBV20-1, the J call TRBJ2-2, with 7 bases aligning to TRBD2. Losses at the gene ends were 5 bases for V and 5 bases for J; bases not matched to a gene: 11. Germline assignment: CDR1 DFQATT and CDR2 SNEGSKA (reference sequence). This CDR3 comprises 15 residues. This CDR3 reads CSAPPPAGETGELFF. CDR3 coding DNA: TGCAGTGCTCCCCCCCCGGCGGGAGAAACCGGGGAGCTGTTTTTT.

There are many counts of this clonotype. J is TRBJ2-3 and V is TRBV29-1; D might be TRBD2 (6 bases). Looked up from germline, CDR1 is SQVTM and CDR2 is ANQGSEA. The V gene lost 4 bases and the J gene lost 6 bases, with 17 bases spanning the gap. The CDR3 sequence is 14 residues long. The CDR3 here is CSVAASGSGDTQYF. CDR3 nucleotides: TGCAGCGTTGCGGCGAGCGGGTCAGGGGATACGCAGTATTTT.

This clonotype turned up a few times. CDR3 loop: CASRQGTSNQPQHF. CDR3 in DNA: TGTGCCAGCAGACAGGGGACGAGCAATCAGCCCCAGCATTTT. The genes are TRBV2 and TRBJ1-5; 7 nucleotides line up with TRBD1. The J segment lost 1 base and the V segment lost 6 bases, leaving 3 bases of the junction unmatched. Germline CDR1 and CDR2: SNHLY and FYNNEI. This CDR3 comprises 14 residues. Drawing the rest from reference TRBV2 and TRBJ1-5, the complete variable domain is EPEVTQTPSHQVTQMGQEVILRCVPISNHLYFYWYRQILGQKVEFLVSFYNNEISEKSEIFDDQFSVERPDGSNFTLKIRSTKLEDSAMYFCASRQGTSNQPQHFGDGTRLSIL.

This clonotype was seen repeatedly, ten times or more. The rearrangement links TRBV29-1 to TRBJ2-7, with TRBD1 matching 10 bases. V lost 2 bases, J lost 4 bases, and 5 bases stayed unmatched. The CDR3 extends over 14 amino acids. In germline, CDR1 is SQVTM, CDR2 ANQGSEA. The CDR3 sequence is CSVELRQGAYEQYF. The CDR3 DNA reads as TGCAGCGTTGAACTCCGACAGGGGGCATACGAGCAGTACTTC.

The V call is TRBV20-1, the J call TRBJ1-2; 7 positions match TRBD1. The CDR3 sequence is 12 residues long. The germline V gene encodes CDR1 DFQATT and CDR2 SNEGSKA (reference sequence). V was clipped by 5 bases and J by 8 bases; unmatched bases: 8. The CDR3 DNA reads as TGCAGTGCTTCTAGGACAGGAAGAGGCTACACCTTC. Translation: CSASRTGRGYTF.

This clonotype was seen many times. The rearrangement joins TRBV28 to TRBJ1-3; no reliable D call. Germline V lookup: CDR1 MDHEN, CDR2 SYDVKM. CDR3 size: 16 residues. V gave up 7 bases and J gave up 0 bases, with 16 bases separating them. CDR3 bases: TGTGCCAGCATAAGGACCTTAGACTTCTCTGGAAACACCATATATTTT. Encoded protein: CASIRTLDFSGNTIYF.

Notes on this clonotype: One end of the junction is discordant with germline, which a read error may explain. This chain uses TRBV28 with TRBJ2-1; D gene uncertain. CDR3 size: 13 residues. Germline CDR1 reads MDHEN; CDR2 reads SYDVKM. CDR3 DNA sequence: TGTGCCAGCACCTTCTCATGGGTCAATGAGCGGTTCTTC. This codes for CASTFSWVNERFF.

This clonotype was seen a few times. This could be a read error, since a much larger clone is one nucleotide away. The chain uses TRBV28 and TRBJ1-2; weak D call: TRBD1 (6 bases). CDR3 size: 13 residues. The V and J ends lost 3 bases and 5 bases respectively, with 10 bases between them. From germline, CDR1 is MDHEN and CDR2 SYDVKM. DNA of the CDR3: TGTGCCAGCAGTTTCCAGGGGACGTATGGCTACACCTTC. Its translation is CASSFQGTYGYTF.

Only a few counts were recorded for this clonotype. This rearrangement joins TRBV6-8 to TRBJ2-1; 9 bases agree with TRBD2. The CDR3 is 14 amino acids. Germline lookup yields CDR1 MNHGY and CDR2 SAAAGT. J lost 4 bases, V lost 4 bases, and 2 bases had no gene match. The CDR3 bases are TGTGCCAGCAGTTGGACTAGCGAGTACAATGAGCAGTTCTTC. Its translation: CASSWTSEYNEQFF.

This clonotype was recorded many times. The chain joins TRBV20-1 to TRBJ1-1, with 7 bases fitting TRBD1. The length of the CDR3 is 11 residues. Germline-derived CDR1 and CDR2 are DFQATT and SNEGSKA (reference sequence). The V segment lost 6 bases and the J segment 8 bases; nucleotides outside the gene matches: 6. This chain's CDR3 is CSARTGAEAFF. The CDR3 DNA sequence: TGCAGTGCGAGGACAGGCGCCGAAGCTTTCTTT.

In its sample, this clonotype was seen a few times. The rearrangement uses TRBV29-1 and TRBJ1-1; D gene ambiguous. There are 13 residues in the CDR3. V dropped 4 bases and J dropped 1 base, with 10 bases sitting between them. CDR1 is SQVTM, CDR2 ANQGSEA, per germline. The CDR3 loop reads CSVVGFTNTEAFF. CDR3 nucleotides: TGCAGCGTTGTGGGGTTTACGAACACTGAAGCTTTCTTT.

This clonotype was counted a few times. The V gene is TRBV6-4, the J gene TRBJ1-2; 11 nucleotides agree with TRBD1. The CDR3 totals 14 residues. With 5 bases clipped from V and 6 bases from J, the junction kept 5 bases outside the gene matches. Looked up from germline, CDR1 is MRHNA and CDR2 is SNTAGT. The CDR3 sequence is CASSYWDRGNGYTF. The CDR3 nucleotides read TGTGCCAGCAGTTACTGGGACAGGGGGAATGGCTACACCTTC.

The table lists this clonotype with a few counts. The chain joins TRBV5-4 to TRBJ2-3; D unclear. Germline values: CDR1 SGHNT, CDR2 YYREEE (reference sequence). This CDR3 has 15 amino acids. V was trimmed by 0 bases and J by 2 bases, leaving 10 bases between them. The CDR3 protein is CASSLVGSPTDTQYF. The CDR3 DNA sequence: TGTGCCAGCAGCTTGGTCGGGTCCCCCACAGATACGCAGTATTTT.

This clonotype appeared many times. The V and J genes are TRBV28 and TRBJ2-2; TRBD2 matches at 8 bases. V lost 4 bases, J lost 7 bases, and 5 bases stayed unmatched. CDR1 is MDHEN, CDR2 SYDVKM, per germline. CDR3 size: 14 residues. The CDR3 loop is CASSSAGAGGELFF. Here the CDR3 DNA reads TGTGCCAGCAGTTCAGCGGGAGCGGGCGGGGAGCTGTTTTTT.

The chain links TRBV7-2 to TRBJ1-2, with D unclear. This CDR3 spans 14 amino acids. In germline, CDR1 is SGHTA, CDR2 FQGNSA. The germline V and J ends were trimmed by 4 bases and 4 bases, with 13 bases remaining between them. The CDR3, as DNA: TGTGCCAGCAGCTCCGCGCGGACGGCCTATGGCTACACCTTC. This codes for CASSSARTAYGYTF.

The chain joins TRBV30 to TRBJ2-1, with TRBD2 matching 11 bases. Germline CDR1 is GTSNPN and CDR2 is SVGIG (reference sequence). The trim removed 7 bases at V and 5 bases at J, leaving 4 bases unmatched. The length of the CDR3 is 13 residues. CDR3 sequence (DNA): TGTGCCTCGACTAGCGGGGTAAACAATGAGCAGTTCTTC. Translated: CASTSGVNNEQFF.

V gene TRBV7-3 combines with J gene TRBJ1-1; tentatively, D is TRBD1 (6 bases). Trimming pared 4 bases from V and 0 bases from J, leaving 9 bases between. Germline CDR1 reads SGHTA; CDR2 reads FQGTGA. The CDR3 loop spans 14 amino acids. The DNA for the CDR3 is TGTGCCAGCAGCTCGACAGGTTTGAACACTGAAGCTTTCTTT. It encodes CASSSTGLNTEAFF.

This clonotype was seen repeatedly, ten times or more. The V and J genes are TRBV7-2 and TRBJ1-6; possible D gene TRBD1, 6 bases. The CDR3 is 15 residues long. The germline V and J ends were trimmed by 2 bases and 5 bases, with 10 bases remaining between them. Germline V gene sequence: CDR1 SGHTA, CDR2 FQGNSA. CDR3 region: CASSLLTGDNSPLHF. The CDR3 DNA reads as TGTGCCAGCAGCTTATTGACAGGAGATAATTCACCCCTCCACTTT.

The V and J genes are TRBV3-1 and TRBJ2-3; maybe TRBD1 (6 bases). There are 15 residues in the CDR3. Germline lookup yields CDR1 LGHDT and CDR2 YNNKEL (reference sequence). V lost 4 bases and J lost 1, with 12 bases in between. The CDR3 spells CASSLRDTRTDTQYF. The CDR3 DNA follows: TGTGCCAGCAGCCTCCGGGACACTCGCACAGATACGCAGTATTTT.

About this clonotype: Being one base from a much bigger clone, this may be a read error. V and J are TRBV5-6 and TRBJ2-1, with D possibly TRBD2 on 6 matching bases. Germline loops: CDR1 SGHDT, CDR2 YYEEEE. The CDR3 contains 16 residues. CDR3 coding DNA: TGTGCCAGCAGCTTGGGGGTGCGACTAGAATACAATGGGCAGTTCTTC. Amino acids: CASSLGVRLEYNGQFF. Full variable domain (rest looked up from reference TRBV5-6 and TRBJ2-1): DAGVTQSPTHLIKTRGQQVTLRCSPKSGHDTVSWYQQALGQGPQFIFQYYEEEERQRGNFPDRFSGHQFPNYSSELNVNALLLGDSALYLCASSLGVRLEYNGQFFGPGTRLTVL.

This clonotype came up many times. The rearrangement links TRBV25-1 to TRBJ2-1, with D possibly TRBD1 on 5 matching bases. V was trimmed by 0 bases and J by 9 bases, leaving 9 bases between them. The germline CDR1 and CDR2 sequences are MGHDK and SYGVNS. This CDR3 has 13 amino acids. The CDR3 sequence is CASSEYKGFEQFF. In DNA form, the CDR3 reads TGTGCCAGCAGTGAATATAAGGGGTTTGAGCAGTTCTTC.

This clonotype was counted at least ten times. In DNA, the CDR3 is TGTGCCAGCTCACCCCTCGACAGGCGAAGGTACGAGCAGTACTTC. Amino acids: CASSPLDRRRYEQYF. The chain carries TRBV18 and TRBJ2-7; D perhaps matches TRBD1 (6 bases). Germline V lookup: CDR1 KGHSH, CDR2 LQKENI. V lost 3 bases and J lost 4, with 16 bases in between. The CDR3 is 15 amino acids.

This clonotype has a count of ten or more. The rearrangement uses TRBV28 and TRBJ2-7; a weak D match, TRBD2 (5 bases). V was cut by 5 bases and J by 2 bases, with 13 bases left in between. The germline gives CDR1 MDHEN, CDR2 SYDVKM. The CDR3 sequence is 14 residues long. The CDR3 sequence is CASSPTDSAYEQYF. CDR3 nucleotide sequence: TGTGCCAGCAGTCCCACGGACTCAGCCTACGAGCAGTACTTC. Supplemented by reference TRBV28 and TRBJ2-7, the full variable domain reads DVKVTQSSRYLVKRTGEKVFLECVQDMDHENMFWYRQDPGLGLRLIYFSYDVKMKEKGDIPEGYSVSREKKERFSLILESASTNQTSMYLCASSPTDSAYEQYFGPGTRLTVT.

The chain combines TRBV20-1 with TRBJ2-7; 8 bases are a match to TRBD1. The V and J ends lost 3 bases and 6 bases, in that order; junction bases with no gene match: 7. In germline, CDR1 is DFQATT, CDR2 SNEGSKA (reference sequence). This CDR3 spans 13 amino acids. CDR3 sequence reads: CSARDREWGEQYF. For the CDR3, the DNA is TGCAGTGCTAGGGACAGGGAGTGGGGCGAGCAGTACTTC.

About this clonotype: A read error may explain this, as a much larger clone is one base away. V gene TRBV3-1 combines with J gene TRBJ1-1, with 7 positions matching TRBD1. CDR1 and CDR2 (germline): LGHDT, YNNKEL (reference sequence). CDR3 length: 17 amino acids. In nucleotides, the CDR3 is TGTGCCGGCAGCCAGGGACAGTTCGAATACGCCTACACTGAAGCTTTCTTT. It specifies CAGSQGQFEYAYTEAFF.